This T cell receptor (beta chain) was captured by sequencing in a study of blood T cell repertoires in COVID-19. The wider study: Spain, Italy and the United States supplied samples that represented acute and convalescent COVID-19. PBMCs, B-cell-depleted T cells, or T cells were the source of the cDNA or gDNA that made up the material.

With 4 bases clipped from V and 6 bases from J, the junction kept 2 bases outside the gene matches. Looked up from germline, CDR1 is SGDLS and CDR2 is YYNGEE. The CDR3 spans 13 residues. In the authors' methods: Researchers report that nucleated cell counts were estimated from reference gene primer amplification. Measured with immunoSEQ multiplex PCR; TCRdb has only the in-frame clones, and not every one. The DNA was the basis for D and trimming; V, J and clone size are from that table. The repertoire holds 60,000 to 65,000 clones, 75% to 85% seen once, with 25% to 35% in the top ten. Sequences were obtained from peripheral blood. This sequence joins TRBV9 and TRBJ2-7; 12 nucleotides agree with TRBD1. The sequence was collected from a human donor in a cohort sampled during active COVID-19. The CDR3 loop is CASSTGQGAEQYF. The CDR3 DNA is TGTGCCAGCAGCACGGGACAGGGGGCCGAGCAGTACTTC.